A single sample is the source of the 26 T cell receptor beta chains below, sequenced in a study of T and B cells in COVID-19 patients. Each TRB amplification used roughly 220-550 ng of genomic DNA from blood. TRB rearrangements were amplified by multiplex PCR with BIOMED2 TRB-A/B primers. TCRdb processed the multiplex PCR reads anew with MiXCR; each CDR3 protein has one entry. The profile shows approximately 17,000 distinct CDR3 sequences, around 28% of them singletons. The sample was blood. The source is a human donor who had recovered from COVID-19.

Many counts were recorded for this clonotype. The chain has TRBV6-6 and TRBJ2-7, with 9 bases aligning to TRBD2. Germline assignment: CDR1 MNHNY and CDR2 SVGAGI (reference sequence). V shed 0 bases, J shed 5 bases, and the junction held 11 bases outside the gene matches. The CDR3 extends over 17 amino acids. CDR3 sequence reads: CASSYSRIAGEVHEQYF. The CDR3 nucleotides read TGTGCCAGCAGTTACTCTCGGATAGCGGGAGAAGTGCACGAGCAGTACTTC.

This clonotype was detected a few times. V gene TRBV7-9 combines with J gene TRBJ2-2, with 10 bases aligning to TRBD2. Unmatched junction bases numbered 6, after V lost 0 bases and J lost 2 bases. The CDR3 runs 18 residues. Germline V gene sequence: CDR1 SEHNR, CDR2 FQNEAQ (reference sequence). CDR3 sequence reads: CASSLAASGRVNTGELFF. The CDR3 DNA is TGTGCCAGCAGCTTAGCGGCCAGCGGGAGGGTTAACACCGGGGAGCTGTTTTTT. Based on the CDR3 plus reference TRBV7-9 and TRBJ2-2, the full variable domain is DTGVSQNPRHKITKRGQNVTFRCDPISEHNRLYWYRQTLGQGPEFLTYFQNEAQLEKSRLLSDRFSAERPKGSFSTLEIQRTEQGDSAMYLCASSLAASGRVNTGELFFGEGSRLTVL.

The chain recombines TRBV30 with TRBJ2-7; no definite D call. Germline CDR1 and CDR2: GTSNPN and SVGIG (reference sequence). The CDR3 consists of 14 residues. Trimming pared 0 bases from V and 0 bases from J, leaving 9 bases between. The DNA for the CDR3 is TGTGCCTGGAGTGTACTTGGTATCTCCTACGAGCAGTACTTC. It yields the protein CAWSVLGISYEQYF. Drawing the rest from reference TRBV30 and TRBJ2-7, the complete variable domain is SQTIHQWPATLVQPVGSPLSLECTVEGTSNPNLYWYRQAAGRGLQLLFYSVGIGQISSEVPQNLSASRPQDRQFILSSKKLLLSDSGFYLCAWSVLGISYEQYFGPGTRLTVT.

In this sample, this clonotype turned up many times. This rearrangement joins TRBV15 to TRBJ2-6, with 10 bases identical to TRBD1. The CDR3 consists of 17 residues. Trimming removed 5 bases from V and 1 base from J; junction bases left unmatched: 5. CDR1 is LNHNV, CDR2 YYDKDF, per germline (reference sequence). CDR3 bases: TGTGCCACCAGCGGCCGGGACAGGGGATCTGGGGCCAACGTCCTGACTTTC. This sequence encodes CATSGRDRGSGANVLTF.

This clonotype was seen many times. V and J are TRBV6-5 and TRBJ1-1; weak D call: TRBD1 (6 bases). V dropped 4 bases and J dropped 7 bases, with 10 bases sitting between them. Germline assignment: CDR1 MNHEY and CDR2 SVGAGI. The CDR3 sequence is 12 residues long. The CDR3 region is CASSFDRNEAFF. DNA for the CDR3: TGTGCCAGCAGTTTTGACAGGAATGAAGCTTTCTTT.

CDR3 region: CASGARDEAFF. The CDR3 coding sequence is TGTGCCTCGGGGGCGCGGGATGAAGCTTTCTTT. This sequence joins TRBV30 and TRBJ1-1; the D gene is possibly TRBD1 (6 bases). Germline CDR1 reads GTSNPN; CDR2 reads SVGIG (reference sequence). The CDR3 consists of 11 residues. The germline V and J ends were trimmed by 7 bases and 7 bases, with 13 bases remaining between them. The full variable domain, with the rest looked up from reference TRBV30 and TRBJ1-1, is SQTIHQWPATLVQPVGSPLSLECTVEGTSNPNLYWYRQAAGRGLQLLFYSVGIGQISSEVPQNLSASRPQDRQFILSSKKLLLSDSGFYLCASGARDEAFFGQGTRLTVV.

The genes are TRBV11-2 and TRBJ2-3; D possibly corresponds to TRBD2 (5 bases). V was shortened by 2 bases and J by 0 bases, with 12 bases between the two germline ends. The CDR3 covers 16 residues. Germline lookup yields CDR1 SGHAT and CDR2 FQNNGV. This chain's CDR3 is CASSLQAVSSTDTQYF. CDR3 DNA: TGTGCCAGCAGCTTACAAGCGGTATCGAGCACAGATACGCAGTATTTT.

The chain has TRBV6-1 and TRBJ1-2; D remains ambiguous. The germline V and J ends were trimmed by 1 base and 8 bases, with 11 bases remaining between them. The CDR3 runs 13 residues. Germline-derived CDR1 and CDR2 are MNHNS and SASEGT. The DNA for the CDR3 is TGTGCCAGCAGTGAAGATACCTTGGGAGGCTACACCTTC. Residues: CASSEDTLGGYTF.

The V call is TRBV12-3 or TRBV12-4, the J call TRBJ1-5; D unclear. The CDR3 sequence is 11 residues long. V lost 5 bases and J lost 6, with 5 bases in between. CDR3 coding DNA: TGTGCCAGCAGTCGGAGTCAGCCCCAGCATTTT. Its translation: CASSRSQPQHF.

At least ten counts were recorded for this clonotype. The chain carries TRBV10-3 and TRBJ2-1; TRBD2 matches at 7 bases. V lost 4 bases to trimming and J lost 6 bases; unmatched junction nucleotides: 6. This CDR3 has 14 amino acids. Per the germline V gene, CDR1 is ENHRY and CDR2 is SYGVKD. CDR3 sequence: CAISGRGTSNEQFF. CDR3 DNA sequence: TGTGCCATCAGTGGGCGGGGGACTTCCAATGAGCAGTTCTTC.

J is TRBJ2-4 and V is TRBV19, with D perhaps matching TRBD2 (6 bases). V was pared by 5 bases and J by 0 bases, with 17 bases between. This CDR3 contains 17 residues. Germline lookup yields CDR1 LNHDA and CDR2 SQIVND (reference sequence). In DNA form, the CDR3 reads TGTGCCAGTAGTTCCGACCCCGGGGGACTAGCCAAAAACATTCAGTACTTC. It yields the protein CASSSDPGGLAKNIQYF.

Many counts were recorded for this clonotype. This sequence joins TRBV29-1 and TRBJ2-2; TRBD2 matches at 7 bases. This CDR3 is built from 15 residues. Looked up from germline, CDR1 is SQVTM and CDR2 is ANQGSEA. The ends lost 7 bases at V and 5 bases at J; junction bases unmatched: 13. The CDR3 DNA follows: TGCAGCGGACGGTTCGGGACTACCACGACCGGGGAGCTGTTTTTT. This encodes CSGRFGTTTTGELFF.

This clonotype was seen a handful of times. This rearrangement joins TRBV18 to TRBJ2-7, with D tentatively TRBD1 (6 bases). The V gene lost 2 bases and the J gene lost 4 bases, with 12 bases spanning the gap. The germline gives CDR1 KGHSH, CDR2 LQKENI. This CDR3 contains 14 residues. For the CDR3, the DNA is TGTGCCAGCTCACCAAGGTTCGGACAGTACGAGCAGTACTTC. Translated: CASSPRFGQYEQYF.

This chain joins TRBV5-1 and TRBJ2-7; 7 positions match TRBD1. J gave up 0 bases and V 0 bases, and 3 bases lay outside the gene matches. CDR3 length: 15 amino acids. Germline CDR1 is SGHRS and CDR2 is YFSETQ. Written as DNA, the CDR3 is TGCGCCAGCAGCTTGGTACAGGGGAGCTCCTACGAGCAGTACTTC. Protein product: CASSLVQGSSYEQYF.

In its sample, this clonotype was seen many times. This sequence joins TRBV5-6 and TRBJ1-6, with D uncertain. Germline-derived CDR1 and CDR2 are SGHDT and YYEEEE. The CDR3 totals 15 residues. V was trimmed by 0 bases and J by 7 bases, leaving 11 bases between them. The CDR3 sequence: CASSLGWQSNSPLHF. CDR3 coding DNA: TGTGCCAGCAGCTTGGGGTGGCAGAGCAATTCACCCCTCCACTTT.

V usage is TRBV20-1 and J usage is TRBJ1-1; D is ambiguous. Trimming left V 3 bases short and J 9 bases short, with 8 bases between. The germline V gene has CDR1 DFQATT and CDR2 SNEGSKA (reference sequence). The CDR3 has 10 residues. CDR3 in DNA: TGCAGTGCTAGTGACGGGCAAGCTTTCTTT. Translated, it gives CSASDGQAFF.

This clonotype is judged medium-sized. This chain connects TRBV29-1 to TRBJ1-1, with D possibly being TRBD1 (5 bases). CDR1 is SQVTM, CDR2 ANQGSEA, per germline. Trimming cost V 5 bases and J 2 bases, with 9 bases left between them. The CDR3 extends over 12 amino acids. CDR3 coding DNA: TGCAGCGTTTGGGACGTAAACACTGAAGCTTTCTTT. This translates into CSVWDVNTEAFF. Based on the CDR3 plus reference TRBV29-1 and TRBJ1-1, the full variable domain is SAVISQKPSRDICQRGTSLTIQCQVDSQVTMMFWYRQQPGQSLTLIATANQGSEATYESGFVIDKFPISRPNLTFSTLTVSNMSPEDSSIYLCSVWDVNTEAFFGQGTRLTVV.

The CDR3 nucleotides are TGCGCCAGCAGCTTTATAAGGATGAACACTGAAGCTTTCTTT. Translated: CASSFIRMNTEAFF. The chain has TRBV5-1 and TRBJ1-1; D gene unclear. This CDR3 region has 14 residues. V was cut by 2 bases and J by 0 bases, with 8 bases left in between. Germline V gives CDR1 SGHRS, CDR2 YFSETQ.

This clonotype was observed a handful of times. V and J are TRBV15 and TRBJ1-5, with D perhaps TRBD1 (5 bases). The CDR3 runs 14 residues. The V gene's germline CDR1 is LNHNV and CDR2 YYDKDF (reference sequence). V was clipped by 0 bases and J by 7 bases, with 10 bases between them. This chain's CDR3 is CATSRDLRGQPQHF. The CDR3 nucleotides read TGTGCCACCAGCAGAGATCTAAGGGGACAGCCCCAGCATTTT.

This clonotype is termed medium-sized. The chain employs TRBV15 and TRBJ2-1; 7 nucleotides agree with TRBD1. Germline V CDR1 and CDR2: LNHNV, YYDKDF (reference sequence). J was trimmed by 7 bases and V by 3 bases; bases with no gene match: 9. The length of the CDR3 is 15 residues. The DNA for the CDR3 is TGTGCCACCAGCAGGGAAGCTTACAGGGGAAATGAGCAGTTCTTC. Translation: CATSREAYRGNEQFF.

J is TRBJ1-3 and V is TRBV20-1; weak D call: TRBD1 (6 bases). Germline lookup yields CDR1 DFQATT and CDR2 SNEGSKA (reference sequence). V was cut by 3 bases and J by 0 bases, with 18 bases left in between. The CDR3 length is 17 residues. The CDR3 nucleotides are TGCAGTGCTAGGGACCACAGGGCCGTGAGCTCTGGAAACACCATATATTTT. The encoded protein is CSARDHRAVSSGNTIYF.

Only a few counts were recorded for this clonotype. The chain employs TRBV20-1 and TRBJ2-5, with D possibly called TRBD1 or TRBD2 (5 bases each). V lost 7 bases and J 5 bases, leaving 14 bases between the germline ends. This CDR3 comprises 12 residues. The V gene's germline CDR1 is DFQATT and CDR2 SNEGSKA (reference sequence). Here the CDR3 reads CSVRAGGETQYF. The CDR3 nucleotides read TGCAGTGTCAGGGCTGGCGGGGAGACCCAGTACTTC.

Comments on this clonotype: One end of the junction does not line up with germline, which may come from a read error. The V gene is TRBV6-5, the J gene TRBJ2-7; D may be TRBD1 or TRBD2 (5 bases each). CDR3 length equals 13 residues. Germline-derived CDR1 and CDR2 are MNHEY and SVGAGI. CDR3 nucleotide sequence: TGTGCCACCAGTGCCCTTGGGGGCTACGAGCAGTACTTC. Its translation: CATSALGGYEQYF.

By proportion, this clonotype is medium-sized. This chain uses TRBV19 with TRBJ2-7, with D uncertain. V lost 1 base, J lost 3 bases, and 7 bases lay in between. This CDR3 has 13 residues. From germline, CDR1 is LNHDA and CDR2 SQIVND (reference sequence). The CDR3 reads CASSIGPGYEQYF. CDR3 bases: TGTGCCAGTAGTATAGGACCAGGCTACGAGCAGTACTTC.

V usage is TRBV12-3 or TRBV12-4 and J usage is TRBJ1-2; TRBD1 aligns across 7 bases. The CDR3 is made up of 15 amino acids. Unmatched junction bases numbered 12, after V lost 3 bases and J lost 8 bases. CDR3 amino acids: CASSFGTASRWGYTF. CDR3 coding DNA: TGTGCCAGCAGTTTTGGGACAGCCTCACGGTGGGGCTACACCTTC.

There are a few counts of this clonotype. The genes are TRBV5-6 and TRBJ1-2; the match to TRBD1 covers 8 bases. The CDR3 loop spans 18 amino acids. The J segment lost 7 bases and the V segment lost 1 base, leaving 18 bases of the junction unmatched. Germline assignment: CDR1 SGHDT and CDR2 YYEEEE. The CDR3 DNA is TGTGCCAGCAGCTTGCCAGGACAGGGATTTTTCGTGGGATCTGGCTACACCTTC. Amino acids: CASSLPGQGFFVGSGYTF.